The 10 T cell receptor beta chains given below trace back to one sample, sequenced in a study of T cells expressing NK-cell markers. For each CDR3 protein, TCRdb gives one entry from its re-call of the 5' RACE reads, without DNA. The sample totals hundreds of thousands of distinct CDR3 sequences; its top ten clones hold 5.2%. Material: blood T cells: a sorted CD56 or NKG2C T cell subset, CD4+ or CD8+ T cells, or bulk PBMC T cells (not recorded which). Source of these receptors: a man aged 18-75 years in good health.

CDR3 amino acids: CATSRAGLAGDASTDTQYF. The chain is built from TRBV15 and TRBJ2-3; TCRdb's D gene call, TRBD2, goes unchecked for lack of DNA. The V gene's germline CDR1 is LNHNV and CDR2 YYDKDF (reference sequence). The CDR3 loop spans 19 amino acids.

V and J are TRBV11-1 and TRBJ2-3; TCRdb picks TRBD2, but there is no DNA to check that call. The CDR3 has 19 amino acids. Looked up from germline, CDR1 is SGHAT and CDR2 is FQDESV (reference sequence). The CDR3 loop is CASSLGEVWLADSTDTQYF.

This rearrangement joins TRBV7-6 to TRBJ2-3; TCRdb indicates TRBD2, and absent DNA this call remains unverified. The germline V gene encodes CDR1 SGHVS and CDR2 FNYEAQ. The CDR3 runs 13 residues. The chain's CDR3 is CASSRTSGGSQYF.

The chain uses TRBV19 and TRBJ2-1; there is no DNA to check the TCRdb D call of TRBD2. The CDR3 is made up of 16 amino acids. Germline CDR1 reads LNHDA; CDR2 reads SQIVND (reference sequence). The CDR3 sequence is CASRDPGLAPFDEQFF.

This sequence joins TRBV7-9 and TRBJ1-1; without DNA, the TCRdb call of TRBD1 cannot be checked. The CDR3 length is 15 residues. Per the germline V gene, CDR1 is SEHNR and CDR2 is FQNEAQ (reference sequence). Here the CDR3 reads CASSLAGAMNTEAFF.

The rearrangement links TRBV2 to TRBJ2-5; with no DNA, the TCRdb D assignment of TRBD2 cannot be verified. This CDR3 spans 14 amino acids. Germline V gene sequence: CDR1 SNHLY, CDR2 FYNNEI. The CDR3 sequence is CASSDLGPIGTQYF. The full variable domain, completed using reference TRBV2 and TRBJ2-5, is EPEVTQTPSHQVTQMGQEVILRCVPISNHLYFYWYRQILGQKVEFLVSFYNNEISEKSEIFDDQFSVERPDGSNFTLKIRSTKLEDSAMYFCASSDLGPIGTQYFGPGTRLLVL.

V is TRBV6-5 and J is TRBJ2-3; TCRdb indicates TRBD2, and absent DNA this call remains unverified. Germline loops: CDR1 MNHEY, CDR2 SVGAGI. The CDR3 spans 16 residues. The CDR3 is CASSLTSSPRTDTQYF.

The CDR3 region is CATSDWKGTGETGELFF. The J gene is TRBJ2-2, the V gene TRBV24-1; TCRdb outputs TRBD1, but without DNA this stays unchecked. The CDR3 length is 17 residues. The germline V gene has CDR1 KGHDR and CDR2 SFDVKD.

V gene TRBV20-1 combines with J gene TRBJ1-4; TCRdb selects TRBD1, and the lack of DNA leaves this call unchecked. The CDR3 totals 14 residues. Germline CDR1 DFQATT, CDR2 SNEGSKA (reference sequence). The CDR3 here is CSAEAGRTNEKLFF.

The rearrangement uses TRBV5-1 and TRBJ1-1. Per germline, CDR1 SGHRS and CDR2 YFSETQ. The CDR3 runs to 12 residues. The CDR3 is CASKRSNTEAFF.